This paragraph covers one T cell receptor (beta chain) sequence. Its antigen is unidentified. This sample stems from a study of T cell repertoires in cytomegalovirus infection. Overall study context: Public TCR beta signature analysis indicated the presence of both CMV infection and matching HLA type. Study results and limitations: The ex vivo response showed dominance by HLA-C-restricted CMV-specific TCR beta clonotypes. There were carriers of CMV plus the relevant HLA, and cumulative public TCR beta family frequency identified them.

TCRdb re-analysed the reads in MiXCR, keeping a single row per CDR3 protein. The sample lists hundreds of thousands of distinct CDR3 sequences; 20% to 25% were seen once. The CDR3 length is 14 residues. The germline V gene has CDR1 SNHLY and CDR2 FYNNEI. Trimming removed 2 bases from V and 8 bases from J, with 15 bases in between. Sequencing was done on a sample of CD8+ T cells from PBMCs. This chain connects TRBV2 to TRBJ1-2; D unresolved. This sequence was found in a human donor in good health (CMV status not recorded). Some clones in this sample may be carry-over from other donors' samples. In DNA, the CDR3 is TGTGCCAGCAGTGAACTGGGATTTCGTGGAGGCTACACCTTC. Translation gives CASSELGFRGGYTF.